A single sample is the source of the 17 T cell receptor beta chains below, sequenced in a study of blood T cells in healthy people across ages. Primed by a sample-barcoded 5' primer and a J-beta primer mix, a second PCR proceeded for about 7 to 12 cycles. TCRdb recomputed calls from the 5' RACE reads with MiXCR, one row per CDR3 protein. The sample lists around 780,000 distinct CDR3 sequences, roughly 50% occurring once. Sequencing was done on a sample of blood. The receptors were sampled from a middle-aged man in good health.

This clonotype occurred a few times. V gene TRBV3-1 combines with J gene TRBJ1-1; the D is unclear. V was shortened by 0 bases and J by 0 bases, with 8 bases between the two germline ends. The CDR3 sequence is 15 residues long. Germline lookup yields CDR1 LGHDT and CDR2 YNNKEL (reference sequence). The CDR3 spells CASSQEAGMNTEAFF. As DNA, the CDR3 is TGTGCCAGCAGCCAAGAAGCGGGAATGAACACTGAAGCTTTCTTT. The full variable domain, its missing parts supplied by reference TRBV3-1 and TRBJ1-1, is DTAVSQTPKYLVTQMGNDKSIKCEQNLGHDTMYWYKQDSKKFLKIMFSYNNKELIINETVPNRFSPKSPDKAHLNLHINSLELGDSAVYFCASSQEAGMNTEAFFGQGTRLTVV.

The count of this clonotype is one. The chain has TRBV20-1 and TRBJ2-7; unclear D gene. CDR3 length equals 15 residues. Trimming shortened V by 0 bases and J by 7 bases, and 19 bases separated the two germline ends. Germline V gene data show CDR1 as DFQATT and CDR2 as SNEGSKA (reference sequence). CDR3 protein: CSARDAQTIYNEQYF. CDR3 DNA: TGCAGTGCTAGAGATGCGCAGACCATCTACAATGAGCAGTACTTC.

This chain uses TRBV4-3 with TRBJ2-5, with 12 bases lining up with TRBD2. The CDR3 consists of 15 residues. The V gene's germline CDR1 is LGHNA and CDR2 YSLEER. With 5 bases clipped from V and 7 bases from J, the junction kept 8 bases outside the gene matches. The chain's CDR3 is CASSIRLAGVATQYF. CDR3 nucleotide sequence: TGCGCCAGCAGCATAAGACTAGCGGGAGTGGCGACCCAGTACTTC.

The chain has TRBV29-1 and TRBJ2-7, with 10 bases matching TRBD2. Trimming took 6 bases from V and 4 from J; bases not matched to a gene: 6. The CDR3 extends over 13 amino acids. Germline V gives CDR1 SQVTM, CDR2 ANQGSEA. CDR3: CSVVASGRYEQYF. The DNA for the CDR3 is TGCAGCGTCGTTGCTAGCGGGAGATACGAGCAGTACTTC.

CDR3 sequence reads: CSATTSGSYNEQFF. The CDR3, as DNA: TGCAGTGCAACCACTAGCGGATCTTACAATGAGCAGTTCTTC. The rearrangement joins TRBV20-1 to TRBJ2-1; 8 bases fit TRBD2. The length of the CDR3 is 14 residues. Looked up from germline, CDR1 is DFQATT and CDR2 is SNEGSKA (reference sequence). Trimming cost V 6 bases and J 4 bases; bases outside gene matches: 8.

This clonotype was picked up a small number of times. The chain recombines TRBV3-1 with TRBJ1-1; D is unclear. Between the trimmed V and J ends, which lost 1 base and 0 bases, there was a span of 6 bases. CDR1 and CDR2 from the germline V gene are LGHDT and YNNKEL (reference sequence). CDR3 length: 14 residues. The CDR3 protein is CASSQGGLNTEAFF. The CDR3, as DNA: TGTGCCAGCAGCCAAGGCGGACTGAACACTGAAGCTTTCTTT.

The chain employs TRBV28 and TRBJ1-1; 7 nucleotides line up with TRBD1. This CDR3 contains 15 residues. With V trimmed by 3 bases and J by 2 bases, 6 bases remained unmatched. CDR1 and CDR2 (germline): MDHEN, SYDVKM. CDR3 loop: CASSLGRDSNTEAFF. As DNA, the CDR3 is TGTGCCAGCAGTTTGGGCCGGGACAGTAACACTGAAGCTTTCTTT.

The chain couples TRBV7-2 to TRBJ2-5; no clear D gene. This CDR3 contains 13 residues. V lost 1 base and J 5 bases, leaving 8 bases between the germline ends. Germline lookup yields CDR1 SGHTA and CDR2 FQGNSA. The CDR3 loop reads CASSLVIPETQYF. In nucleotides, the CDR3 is TGTGCCAGCAGCTTAGTTATTCCGGAGACCCAGTACTTC.

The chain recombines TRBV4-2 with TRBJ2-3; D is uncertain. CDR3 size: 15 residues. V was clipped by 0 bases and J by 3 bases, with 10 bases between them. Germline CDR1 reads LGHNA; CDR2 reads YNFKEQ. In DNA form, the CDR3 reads TGTGCCAGCAGCCAAGATTTACTGGGGACAGATACGCAGTATTTT. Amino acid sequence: CASSQDLLGTDTQYF.

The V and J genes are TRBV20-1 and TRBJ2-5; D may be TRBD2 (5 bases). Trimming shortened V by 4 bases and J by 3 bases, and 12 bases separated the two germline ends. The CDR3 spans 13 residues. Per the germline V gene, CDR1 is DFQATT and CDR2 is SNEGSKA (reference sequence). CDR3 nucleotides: TGCAGTGCTAACCATCCCGGGAAAGAGACCCAGTACTTC. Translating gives CSANHPGKETQYF.

The CDR3 DNA sequence: TGTGCCAGCAGTGATATCCCCCGGCGTCCGGACACGCAGTATTTT. This codes for CASSDIPRRPDTQYF. The chain couples TRBV6-1 to TRBJ2-3; D unclear. The V gene's germline CDR1 is MNHNS and CDR2 SASEGT. The V end was cut by 3 bases, the J end by 9 bases, with 19 bases between. The CDR3 is 15 amino acids.

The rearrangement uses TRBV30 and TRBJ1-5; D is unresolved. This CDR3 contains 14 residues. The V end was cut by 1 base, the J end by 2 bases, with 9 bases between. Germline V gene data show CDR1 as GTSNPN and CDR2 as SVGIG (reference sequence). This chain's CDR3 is CAWSEVRGNQPQHF. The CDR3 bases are TGTGCCTGGAGTGAAGTTAGGGGCAATCAGCCCCAGCATTTT. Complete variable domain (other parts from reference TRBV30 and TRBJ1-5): SQTIHQWPATLVQPVGSPLSLECTVEGTSNPNLYWYRQAAGRGLQLLFYSVGIGQISSEVPQNLSASRPQDRQFILSSKKLLLSDSGFYLCAWSEVRGNQPQHFGDGTRLSIL.

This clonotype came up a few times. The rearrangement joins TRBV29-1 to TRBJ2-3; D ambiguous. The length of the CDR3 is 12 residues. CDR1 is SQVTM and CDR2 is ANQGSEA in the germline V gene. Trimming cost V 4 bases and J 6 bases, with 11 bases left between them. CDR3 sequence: CSVVGQLDTQYF. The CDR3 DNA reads TGCAGCGTTGTAGGCCAGCTGGATACGCAGTATTTT.

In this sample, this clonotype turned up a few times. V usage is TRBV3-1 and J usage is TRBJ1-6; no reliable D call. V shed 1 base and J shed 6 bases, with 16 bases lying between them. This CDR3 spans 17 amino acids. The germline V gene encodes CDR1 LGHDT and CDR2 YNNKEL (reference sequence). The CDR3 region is CASSQGRSALINSPLHF. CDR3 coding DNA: TGTGCCAGCAGCCAAGGGCGGTCCGCACTCATTAATTCACCCCTCCACTTT.

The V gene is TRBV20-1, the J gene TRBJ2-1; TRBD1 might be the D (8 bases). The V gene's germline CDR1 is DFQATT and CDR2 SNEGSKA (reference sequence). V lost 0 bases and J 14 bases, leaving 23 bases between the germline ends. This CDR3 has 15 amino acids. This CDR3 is CSARDVTGGESVEFF. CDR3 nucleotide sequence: TGCAGTGCTAGAGATGTAACAGGGGGGGAATCGGTCGAGTTCTTC.

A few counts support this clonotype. CDR3 sequence reads: CASSRQGPMNTEAFF. CDR3 DNA: TGTGCCAGCAGTAGACAGGGCCCGATGAACACTGAAGCTTTCTTT. This rearrangement joins TRBV28 to TRBJ1-1, with 7 nucleotides matching TRBD1. The V and J ends lost 5 bases and 0 bases, in that order; junction bases with no gene match: 6. The CDR3 is 15 amino acids. Germline V CDR1 and CDR2: MDHEN, SYDVKM.

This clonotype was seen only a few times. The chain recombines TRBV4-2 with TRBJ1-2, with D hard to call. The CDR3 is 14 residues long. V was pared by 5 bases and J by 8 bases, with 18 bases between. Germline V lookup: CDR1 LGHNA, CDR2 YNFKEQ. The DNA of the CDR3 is TGTGCCAGCAGCTACAGCAGCCCAGACCCCGGCTACACCTTC. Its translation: CASSYSSPDPGYTF.